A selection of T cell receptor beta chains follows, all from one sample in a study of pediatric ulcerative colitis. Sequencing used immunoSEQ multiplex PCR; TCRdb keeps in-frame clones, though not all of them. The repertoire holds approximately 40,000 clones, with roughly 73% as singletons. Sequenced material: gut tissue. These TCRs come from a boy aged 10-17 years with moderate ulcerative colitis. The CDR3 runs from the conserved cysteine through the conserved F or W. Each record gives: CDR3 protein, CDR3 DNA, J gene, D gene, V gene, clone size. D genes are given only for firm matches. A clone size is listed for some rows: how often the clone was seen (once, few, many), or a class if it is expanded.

cdr3_aa: CASSLIWGTDYLRGYEQYF; cdr3_nt: TGCGCCAGCAGCCTTATCTGGGGGACAGACTACCTCCGAGGGTACGAGCAGTACTTC; j_call: TRBJ2-7; d_call: TRBD1; v_call: TRBV4-1; clone_size: few
cdr3_aa: CASSFREQGVTEAFF; cdr3_nt: TGCGCCAGCAGCTTCCGAGAGCAGGGCGTCACTGAAGCTTTCTTT; j_call: TRBJ1-1; d_call: -; v_call: TRBV5-1; clone_size: -
cdr3_aa: CASSEGYRVASTDTQYF; cdr3_nt: TGTGCCAGCAGTGAAGGGTACAGGGTTGCTAGCACAGATACGCAGTATTTT; j_call: TRBJ2-3; d_call: -; v_call: TRBV6-1; clone_size: medium-sized
cdr3_aa: CASSVVTIGGEQFF; cdr3_nt: TGTGCCAGCAGCGTAGTTACAATCGGGGGCGAGCAGTTCTTC; j_call: TRBJ2-1; d_call: -; v_call: TRBV9; clone_size: -
cdr3_aa: CAFLTGAYEQYF; cdr3_nt: TGTGCCTTCCTGACAGGGGCCTACGAGCAGTACTTC; j_call: TRBJ2-7; d_call: TRBD1; v_call: TRBV30; clone_size: -
cdr3_aa: CASGKIGLAPFF; cdr3_nt: TGTGCCAGCGGAAAGATCGGACTAGCTCCGTTCTTC; j_call: TRBJ2-1; d_call: TRBD2; v_call: TRBV2; clone_size: -
cdr3_aa: CASSARGSGLPYEQYF; cdr3_nt: TGTGCCAGCAGTGCCCGTGGAAGCGGGCTGCCCTACGAGCAGTACTTC; j_call: TRBJ2-7; d_call: -; v_call: TRBV27; clone_size: -
cdr3_aa: CASSQLAGGIQETQYF; cdr3_nt: TGCGCCAGCAGCCAATTAGCGGGGGGGATCCAAGAGACCCAGTACTTC; j_call: TRBJ2-5; d_call: TRBD2; v_call: TRBV4-3; clone_size: -
cdr3_aa: CASSDLGVGLGYTF; cdr3_nt: TGTGCCAGCAGTGATCTGGGTGTGGGACTTGGCTACACCTTC; j_call: TRBJ1-2; d_call: -; v_call: TRBV6-1; clone_size: -
cdr3_aa: CASSSSGELFF; cdr3_nt: TGTGCCAGCAGCTCTAGCGGGGAGCTGTTTTTT; j_call: TRBJ2-2; d_call: -; v_call: TRBV7-8; clone_size: few
cdr3_aa: CASSYSWGSNTEAFF; cdr3_nt: TGTGCCAGCAGTTACTCTTGGGGGTCGAACACTGAAGCTTTCTTT; j_call: TRBJ1-1; d_call: -; v_call: TRBV6-5; clone_size: -
cdr3_aa: CASSLGPGQGNSGNTIYF; cdr3_nt: TGTGCCAGCAGCTTAGGTCCAGGACAGGGTAACTCTGGAAACACCATATATTTT; j_call: TRBJ1-3; d_call: TRBD1; v_call: TRBV7-2; clone_size: -
cdr3_aa: CASSRTTVNTEAFF; cdr3_nt: TGTGCCAGCAGTCGAACGACCGTAAACACTGAAGCTTTCTTT; j_call: TRBJ1-1; d_call: -; v_call: TRBV7-9; clone_size: -
cdr3_aa: CAWSVQATQYF; cdr3_nt: TGTGCCTGGAGTGTCCAGGCTACGCAGTATTTT; j_call: TRBJ2-3; d_call: -; v_call: TRBV30; clone_size: -
cdr3_aa: CASLIYRAPISYEQYF; cdr3_nt: TGTGCCAGCTTAATATACCGGGCCCCGATATCCTACGAGCAGTACTTC; j_call: TRBJ2-7; d_call: -; v_call: TRBV2; clone_size: -
cdr3_aa: CAWRFSYGIPSTNEKLFF; cdr3_nt: TGTGCCTGGAGGTTTTCATATGGGATACCCTCAACTAATGAAAAACTGTTTTTT; j_call: TRBJ1-4; d_call: -; v_call: TRBV30; clone_size: -
cdr3_aa: CASSLAQGYTEAFF; cdr3_nt: TGTGCCAGCAGCTTAGCGCAGGGATATACTGAAGCTTTCTTT; j_call: TRBJ1-1; d_call: -; v_call: TRBV7-2; clone_size: few
cdr3_aa: CASRDPIGTDSYEQYF; cdr3_nt: TGTGCCAGCAGGGATCCCATCGGGACGGACTCCTACGAGCAGTACTTC; j_call: TRBJ2-7; d_call: -; v_call: TRBV28; clone_size: -
cdr3_aa: CASSLMGEGQVYGYTF; cdr3_nt: TGTGCCAGCAGTTTAATGGGAGAGGGGCAAGTCTATGGCTACACCTTC; j_call: TRBJ1-2; d_call: -; v_call: TRBV28; clone_size: -
cdr3_aa: CASSLAGGASYEQYF; cdr3_nt: TGCGCCAGCAGCTTGGCCGGGGGGGCAAGCTACGAGCAGTACTTC; j_call: TRBJ2-7; d_call: TRBD2; v_call: TRBV5-1; clone_size: -
cdr3_aa: CASSLVTGDQPQHF; cdr3_nt: TGTGCCAGCAGCTTAGTCACGGGGGATCAGCCCCAGCATTTT; j_call: TRBJ1-5; d_call: -; v_call: TRBV7-9; clone_size: -
cdr3_aa: CASSYSTTGGKDTQYF; cdr3_nt: TGTGCCAGCAGTTACTCAACGACAGGGGGCAAAGATACGCAGTATTTT; j_call: TRBJ2-3; d_call: TRBD1; v_call: TRBV6-5; clone_size: -
cdr3_aa: CASSHPEADTQYF; cdr3_nt: TGCGCCAGCAGCCACCCTGAGGCTGATACGCAGTATTTT; j_call: TRBJ2-3; d_call: -; v_call: TRBV4-1; clone_size: -
cdr3_aa: CASSHRVSGSGEQFF; cdr3_nt: TGCGCCAGCAGCCATCGGGTTAGCGGGAGTGGTGAGCAGTTCTTC; j_call: TRBJ2-1; d_call: TRBD2; v_call: TRBV4-1; clone_size: -
cdr3_aa: CAISDPRPIF; cdr3_nt: TGTGCCATCAGTGATCCTCGACCGATCTTC; j_call: TRBJ2-7; d_call: -; v_call: TRBV10-3; clone_size: -
cdr3_aa: CASSLDAGYEQYF; cdr3_nt: TGTGCCAGCAGCTTGGACGCAGGGTACGAGCAGTACTTC; j_call: TRBJ2-7; d_call: -; v_call: TRBV7-2; clone_size: -
cdr3_aa: CASSGAKKDRTSSYNEQFF; cdr3_nt: TGTGCCAGCAGTGGGGCAAAAAAGGACAGGACCTCCTCCTACAATGAGCAGTTCTTC; j_call: TRBJ2-1; d_call: TRBD1; v_call: TRBV2; clone_size: medium-sized
cdr3_aa: CATSGHRREAFF; cdr3_nt: TGTGCCACCAGCGGCCACAGGAGAGAAGCTTTCTTT; j_call: TRBJ1-1; d_call: -; v_call: TRBV15; clone_size: -
cdr3_aa: CASTYRAYGGQYRVNQPQHF; cdr3_nt: TGTGCCAGCACCTACCGCGCTTACGGGGGACAGTACCGGGTTAATCAGCCCCAGCATTTT; j_call: TRBJ1-5; d_call: -; v_call: TRBV21-1; clone_size: -
cdr3_aa: CASSEAGRGAGELFF; cdr3_nt: TGTGCCAGCAGTGAAGCCGGTAGGGGGGCCGGGGAGCTGTTTTTT; j_call: TRBJ2-2; d_call: -; v_call: TRBV2; clone_size: -
cdr3_aa: CASRGTTGNTIYF; cdr3_nt: TGTGCCAGCAGGGGGACCACTGGAAACACCATATATTTT; j_call: TRBJ1-3; d_call: -; v_call: TRBV6-1; clone_size: -
cdr3_aa: CASSPSGAYNSPLHF; cdr3_nt: TGTGCCAGCAGCCCCTCGGGAGCGTATAATTCACCCCTCCACTTT; j_call: TRBJ1-6; d_call: -; v_call: TRBV11-2; clone_size: few
cdr3_aa: CSVDRHKHTEAFF; cdr3_nt: TGCAGCGTTGACAGACATAAGCACACTGAAGCTTTCTTT; j_call: TRBJ1-1; d_call: -; v_call: TRBV29-1; clone_size: -
cdr3_aa: CASSVGTALGYGYTF; cdr3_nt: TGTGCCAGCAGCGTAGGAACCGCACTAGGCTATGGCTACACCTTC; j_call: TRBJ1-2; d_call: -; v_call: TRBV9; clone_size: few
cdr3_aa: CASSYRQESLTEAFF; cdr3_nt: TGTGCCAGCAGCTACCGACAGGAGAGCCTGACTGAAGCTTTCTTT; j_call: TRBJ1-1; d_call: -; v_call: TRBV11-3; clone_size: few
cdr3_aa: CASSSLLQSVTEAFF; cdr3_nt: TGCGCCAGCAGCTCCCTCCTCCAGTCGGTCACTGAAGCTTTCTTT; j_call: TRBJ1-1; d_call: -; v_call: TRBV5-1; clone_size: -
cdr3_aa: CASRETGVSPLHF; cdr3_nt: TGCGCCAGCAGAGAGACAGGGGTATCACCCCTCCACTTT; j_call: TRBJ1-6; d_call: TRBD1; v_call: TRBV5-1; clone_size: -
cdr3_aa: CASLKRGGSDTQYF; cdr3_nt: TGTGCCAGCTTAAAGCGGGGGGGCTCAGATACGCAGTATTTT; j_call: TRBJ2-3; d_call: TRBD2; v_call: TRBV6-1; clone_size: -
cdr3_aa: CAIREGNYGYTF; cdr3_nt: TGCGCTATCAGGGAGGGGAACTATGGCTACACCTTC; j_call: TRBJ1-2; d_call: -; v_call: TRBV5-1; clone_size: -